Sequencing of this T cell receptor (beta chain) was carried out in a study of blood T cell repertoires in COVID-19. This clone was counted only a few times. Trimming removed 5 bases from V and 3 bases from J; junction bases left unmatched: 7. Looked up from germline, CDR1 is SGHAT and CDR2 is FQNNGV. The CDR3 is 16 residues long. Sequencing was performed with immunoSEQ multiplex PCR; in TCRdb, only in-frame clones are kept and a portion is missing. This sample carries roughly 70,000 clones, about four fifths of them seen once, and the ten largest clones take 9.7%. The source material was peripheral blood. The TCR sequence derives from a human donor in a cohort sampled during active COVID-19. The V call is TRBV11-2, the J call TRBJ2-2; 9 bases are shared with TRBD1. This CDR3 reads CASSTQGARYTGELFF. DNA of the CDR3: TGTGCCAGCAGCACACAGGGGGCGAGATACACCGGGGAGCTGTTTTTT.